This T cell receptor (beta chain) was sequenced for a study of regulatory T cells in long-lasting Graves disease. V dropped 1 base and J dropped 7 bases, with 20 bases sitting between them. The CDR3 is 17 amino acids. Germline values: CDR1 SGHTA, CDR2 FQGNSA. iRepertoire HTBI primers and Arm-PCR of CDR3 regions built TCR beta libraries. TCRdb called the multiplex PCR reads again in MiXCR, with one record for every CDR3 protein. The sample consists of around 400,000 distinct CDR3 sequences, approximately 16% of them appearing once. This clonotype came up a few times. The time point denotes: newly diagnosed GD, antithyroid drugs for less than 3 months. Preparation of the TCR library used RNA extracted from PBMCs. Graves' disease diagnoses followed American Thyroid Association guidelines. The same specimen was also included in a second study, on T cells in Graves' hyperthyroidism and ophthalmopathy.

Sequencing used peripheral blood mononuclear cells (PBMCs), obtained at new diagnosis, from a patient treated with antithyroid drugs. J is TRBJ2-1 and V is TRBV7-2; possible D gene TRBD2, 5 bases. The receptor was derived from a woman in her forties with Graves disease. In DNA form, the CDR3 reads TGTGCCAGCAGCTTAGTGACGCGATTCAGGACTCAGAATGAGCAGTTCTTC. Protein sequence: CASSLVTRFRTQNEQFF.